This is a list of T cell receptor beta chains from one sample in a study of OX40 agonist ivuxolimab in advanced cancers. The repertoire was sequenced with immunoSEQ multiplex PCR; TCRdb's copy has only in-frame clones and lacks some. This table has tens of thousands of clones, 80% to 90% appearing once. This sample comprised CD4+ or CD8+ T cells sorted from blood, obtained in a trial of the OX40 agonist ivuxolimab. The receptors shown here come from an adult with an advanced solid tumor such as melanoma, head and neck, liver or kidney cancer. The CDR3 runs from the conserved cysteine through the conserved F or W. Each record gives: CDR3 length, J gene, V gene, D gene, CDR3 protein, CDR3 DNA. A D gene is named only where the DNA matches it firmly.

13	TRBJ1-4	TRBV29-1	TRBD1	CSVRQGASEKLFF	TGCAGCGTTAGACAGGGGGCTAGCGAAAAACTGTTTTTT
12	TRBJ2-7	TRBV10-3	TRBD1	CASRDRTYEQYF	TGTGCCAGCAGGGACAGGACCTACGAGCAGTACTTC
8	TRBJ1-1	TRBV6-6	NA	CASSEAFF	TGTGCCAGCAGTGAAGCTTTCTTT
15	TRBJ2-4	TRBV5-1	NA	CASSLALGAKNIQYF	TGCGCCAGCAGCTTGGCTTTAGGGGCCAAAAACATTCAGTACTTC
15	TRBJ1-1	TRBV27	NA	CASKRPGVMNTEAFF	TGTGCCAGCAAAAGGCCAGGAGTTATGAACACTGAAGCTTTCTTT
13	TRBJ2-3	TRBV6-1	NA	CASSEAPGDTQYF	TGTGCCAGCAGTGAAGCGCCGGGAGATACGCAGTATTTT
15	TRBJ2-5	TRBV7-2	NA	CASSSPSGSQETQYF	TGTGCCAGCAGCTCCCCTTCGGGGAGCCAAGAGACCCAGTACTTC
15	TRBJ1-3	TRBV7-2	NA	CASSLATGRGNTIYF	TGTGCCAGCAGCTTAGCGACAGGACGGGGAAACACCATATATTTT
15	TRBJ2-7	TRBV18	NA	CASSPKGGGTYEQYF	TGTGCCAGCTCACCGAAAGGCGGGGGCACCTACGAGCAGTACTTC
17	TRBJ2-2	TRBV5-5	TRBD1	CASRTEDRGQSTGELFF	TGTGCCAGCAGAACCGAGGACAGGGGGCAGAGCACCGGGGAGCTGTTTTTT
12	TRBJ2-1	TRBV15	TRBD1	CATLGQGHEQFF	TGTGCCACCTTGGGACAGGGGCATGAGCAGTTCTTC